The sequence of this T cell receptor beta chain was determined in a study of T cells in women clearing cervical HPV infection. In the study overall: With HLA typing for only a few women, HLA confounding remains possible.

Method: immunoSEQ multiplex PCR; TCRdb's copy keeps in-frame clones and lacks some. This table holds about 48,000 clones. General study points: TRBV6-7 abundance was lower in cases than controls (roughly 0.11% versus 0.16%). CIN3+ cases had significantly higher TCR richness than controls; evenness did not differ. It is unknown whether associations predate infection; no effector/memory or HPV-specific sorting.

On this clone itself: Its antigen is not known. The read ends 3 residues shy of where the CDR3 ends; the end is completed using the germline J gene.

The CDR3 loop spans 14 amino acids. CDR1 and CDR2 (germline): DFQATT, SNEGSKA (reference sequence). The V gene lost 3 bases and the J gene lost 2 bases, with 10 bases spanning the gap. V usage is TRBV20-1 and J usage is TRBJ2-2; a weak D match, TRBD1 (5 bases). Material: blood buffy coat. The receptor was isolated from a woman between 18 and 75 years old with a cervical HPV16 infection that either progressed to CIN3+ or cleared (not recorded which). The CDR3 bases that were read are TGCAGTGCTAGGATAAGGGGAAACACCGGGGAG. This encodes CSARIRGNTGE. The full-length CDR3 reads as CSARIRGNTGELFF.